Listed below are T cell receptor beta chains from one sample, sequenced in a study of cytomegalovirus exposure and HLA in healthy donors. Clones were sequenced by immunoSEQ multiplex PCR, and TCRdb holds only the in-frame ones, with some missing. The profile shows roughly 150,000 clones, around 81% of them singletons. The sequenced material came from PBMCs. The receptor source for this set is a man between 35 and 55 years old in good health and CMV-seronegative. The CDR3 runs from the conserved cysteine through the conserved F or W. The order of the fields is D gene, J gene, CDR3 length, V gene, clone size, CDR3 protein, CDR3 DNA. The D gene is left open where the match is weak. Some rows have no size entry. The others give once, few or many, or a class for an expanded clone.

D: NA
J: TRBJ1-1
length: 16
V: TRBV19
size: NA
CDR3: CASRIRGVRENTEAFF
DNA: TGTGCCAGTAGAATCAGGGGAGTAAGAGAGAACACTGAAGCTTTCTTT

D: TRBD1
J: TRBJ1-1
length: 13
V: TRBV5-1
size: NA
CDR3: CASSPQGGTEAFF
DNA: TGCGCCAGCAGCCCACAGGGGGGGACTGAAGCTTTCTTT

D: NA
J: TRBJ2-5
length: 17
V: TRBV9
size: NA
CDR3: CASSPLGGQRAQETQYF
DNA: TGTGCCAGCAGCCCGTTGGGGGGGCAGAGGGCTCAAGAGACCCAGTACTTC

D: TRBD1
J: TRBJ1-2
length: 15
V: TRBV19
size: few
CDR3: CASSKNTGGNYGYTF
DNA: TGTGCCAGTAGTAAGAACACAGGGGGCAACTATGGCTACACCTTC

D: TRBD2
J: TRBJ2-7
length: 15
V: TRBV7-9
size: NA
CDR3: CASSPTSGATYEQYF
DNA: TGTGCCAGCAGCCCCACGAGCGGGGCTACCTACGAGCAGTACTTC

D: TRBD1
J: TRBJ1-5
length: 15
V: TRBV7-9
size: once
CDR3: CASSSGTGGHQPQHF
DNA: TGTGCCAGCAGCTCCGGGACAGGGGGTCATCAGCCCCAGCATTTT

D: NA
J: TRBJ1-3
length: 15
V: TRBV2
size: NA
CDR3: CASSPDSVSGNTIYF
DNA: TGTGCCAGCAGTCCCGACAGTGTCTCTGGAAACACCATATATTTT

D: NA
J: TRBJ2-7
length: 12
V: TRBV7-9
size: NA
CDR3: CASSLVRDEQYF
DNA: TGTGCCAGCAGCTTAGTGCGGGACGAGCAGTACTTC

D: TRBD1
J: TRBJ2-5
length: 14
V: TRBV2
size: NA
CDR3: CASSPTGDKETQYF
DNA: TGTGCCAGCAGTCCGACAGGGGACAAGGAGACCCAGTACTTC

D: NA
J: TRBJ2-3
length: 13
V: TRBV9
size: NA
CDR3: CASSVGYRDTQYF
DNA: TGTGCCAGCAGCGTAGGGTACCGGGATACGCAGTATTTT

D: NA
J: TRBJ1-6
length: 13
V: TRBV14
size: NA
CDR3: CASSPDLSSPLHF
DNA: TGTGCCAGCAGCCCAGACCTGTCCAGTCCCCTCCACTTT

D: TRBD1
J: TRBJ2-2
length: 15
V: TRBV2
size: NA
CDR3: CASSDRGRDTGELFF
DNA: TGTGCCAGCAGCGACAGGGGGAGGGACACCGGGGAGCTGTTTTTT

D: NA
J: TRBJ2-1
length: 12
V: TRBV28
size: NA
CDR3: CASNEREGRLFF
DNA: TGTGCCAGCAATGAGAGAGAGGGGAGGCTGTTCTTC

D: NA
J: TRBJ1-1
length: 14
V: TRBV18
size: NA
CDR3: CASSSGQMNTEAFF
DNA: TGTGCCAGCTCATCAGGACAGATGAACACTGAGGCTTTCTTT

D: NA
J: TRBJ1-1
length: 16
V: TRBV11-3
size: NA
CDR3: CASSLGPEGMNTEAFF
DNA: TGTGCCAGCAGCTTAGGACCGGAGGGGATGAACACTGAAGCTTTCTTT